This is a list of T cell receptor beta chains from one sample in a study of T cell responses to AZD1222 COVID-19 vaccine. The table came from immunoSEQ multiplex PCR; TCRdb's copy has only in-frame clones and leaves some out. Of 150,000 to 180,000 clones listed, about nine tenths were seen once; the top ten hold less than 3.5%. This sample comprised peripheral blood, obtained on day 0 of AZD1222 vaccination. These receptors all come from an adult in good health. Each CDR3 is given with its conserved first and last residue. The D gene is left open where the match is weak. Not every row has a clone size; where given, it reads once, few, many or a size class.

D	size	V	J	DNA	CDR3
-	few	TRBV6-5	TRBJ2-1	TGTGCCAGCAAAGAAGGACTAAGCTCCTACAATGAGCAGTTCTTC	CASKEGLSSYNEQFF
TRBD1	-	TRBV6-5	TRBJ1-2	TGTGCCAGCAAGGAACAGGGGGAAAACTATGGCTACACCTTC	CASKEQGENYGYTF
TRBD2	once	TRBV4-2	TRBJ2-3	TGTGCCAGCAGCCAAGATCGGCTAGCGGGGGGGCCTGGCACAGATACGCAGTATTTT	CASSQDRLAGGPGTDTQYF
-	-	TRBV29-1	TRBJ2-5	TGCAGCGTTGGTCACAGCCAAGAGACCCAGTACTTC	CSVGHSQETQYF
TRBD2	once	TRBV5-4	TRBJ2-5	TGTGCCAGCAGCTTGGTAGCGGGGGGAGGTGAGACCCAGTACTTC	CASSLVAGGGETQYF
-	-	TRBV11-2	TRBJ2-2	TGTGCCAGCAGCTTTAGTGGGGCCGGGGAGCTGTTTTTT	CASSFSGAGELFF
TRBD1	-	TRBV9	TRBJ1-6	TGTGCCAGCAGCCCCGGGGGGACAGGCAATTCACCCCTCCACTTT	CASSPGGTGNSPLHF
TRBD2	-	TRBV19	TRBJ2-5	TGTGCCAGCGGGACTAGCCGCAAAGAGACCCAGTACTTC	CASGTSRKETQYF
-	-	TRBV7-2	TRBJ1-6	TGTGCCAGCAGAGGGCCGGGGGCACCCCTCCACTTT	CASRGPGAPLHF
TRBD1	once	TRBV5-1	TRBJ1-1	TGCGCCAGCAGCGATATACCAGGGGGGAACACTGAAGCTTTCTTT	CASSDIPGGNTEAFF
-	-	TRBV18	TRBJ2-7	TGTGCCAGCTCACCACAGGGGTCTGGCGCCTACGAGCAGTACTTC	CASSPQGSGAYEQYF
TRBD1	-	TRBV6-6	TRBJ1-3	TGTGCCAGCAGCGACAGGGGGCTCGGAAACACCATATATTTT	CASSDRGLGNTIYF
TRBD1	-	TRBV18	TRBJ1-4	TGTGCCAGCTCACCACGACAGGGGGCTAATGAAAAACTGTTTTTT	CASSPRQGANEKLFF
-	-	TRBV4-1	TRBJ1-1	TGCGCCAGCAGCCCTACAGGTCGCGCGGGTCAGAACACTGAAGCTTTCTTT	CASSPTGRAGQNTEAFF
TRBD2	-	TRBV3-1/TRBV3-2	TRBJ2-1	TGTGCCAGCAGCCAACCTCCCCGGACTAGCGGGGGGCCATCAGCCAATGAGCAGTTCTTC	CASSQPPRTSGGPSANEQFF
TRBD1	once	TRBV29-1	TRBJ2-7	TGCAGCGTTAAGGGGGCCTTCTACGAGCAGTACTTC	CSVKGAFYEQYF
TRBD1	-	TRBV4-1	TRBJ1-5	TGCGCCAGCAGCAACAGGGGGTTGAGCAATCAGCCCCAGCATTTT	CASSNRGLSNQPQHF
-	once	TRBV4-2	TRBJ1-1	TGTGCCAGCAGCCAACTCCAGGGTCCCATGAACACTGAAGCTTTCTTT	CASSQLQGPMNTEAFF
TRBD1	-	TRBV5-1	TRBJ2-1	TGCGCCAGCAGAGGACAGGGTTTGTTTGATGAGCAGTTCTTC	CASRGQGLFDEQFF
TRBD1	-	TRBV27	TRBJ1-2	TGTGCCAGCAGGGGACAGGGGGCGGATGGCTACACCTTC	CASRGQGADGYTF
-	few	TRBV15	TRBJ2-1	TGTGCCACCAGCAGAGTGTCGGGGCCGAGCTACAATGAGCAGTTCTTC	CATSRVSGPSYNEQFF
-	-	TRBV5-1	TRBJ2-7	TGCGCCAGCAGCTTGGTCGGGGGCTACGAGCAGTACTTC	CASSLVGGYEQYF
-	-	TRBV6-1	TRBJ2-7	TGTGCCAGCAGTGAAAACGCTCCTGAGCAGTACTTC	CASSENAPEQYF
TRBD1	-	TRBV9	TRBJ1-1	TGTGCCAGCAGTGGGACAGGGGGCGCATACACTGAAGCTTTCTTT	CASSGTGGAYTEAFF
-	-	TRBV29-1	TRBJ2-6	TGCAGCGTTGGTCTTTCAGCCTCTGGGGCCAACGTCCTGACTTTC	CSVGLSASGANVLTF
TRBD1	-	TRBV6-5	TRBJ1-6	TGTGCCAGCAGTTACAACAGGGGGCCTTCACCCCTCCACTTT	CASSYNRGPSPLHF
-	-	TRBV20-1	TRBJ1-4	TGCAGTGCTTTCCTTAATGAAAAACTGTTTTTT	CSAFLNEKLFF
-	-	TRBV7-9	TRBJ2-2	TGTGCCAGCAGCCTCGTCTCCGGCGGGGAGCTGTTTTTT	CASSLVSGGELFF
-	-	TRBV6-5	TRBJ1-2	TGTGCCAGCCGGCCTCGAAGGGGGGATGGCTACACCTTC	CASRPRRGDGYTF
TRBD1	-	TRBV6-1	TRBJ2-1	TGTGCCAGCAGTGGACAGACAGGGGGCCTTGGTAATGAGCAGTTCTTC	CASSGQTGGLGNEQFF
-	few	TRBV19	TRBJ1-2	TGTGCCAGTAGTATCGGCAAGAACTATGGCTACACCTTC	CASSIGKNYGYTF
-	-	TRBV28	TRBJ2-5	TGTGCCAGTTTGGACAGTACTACCCAAGAGACCCAGTACTTC	CASLDSTTQETQYF
-	-	TRBV3-1/TRBV3-2	TRBJ2-7	TGTGCCAGCCGCGGGACATTTCCTTCCGAGCAGTACTTC	CASRGTFPSEQYF
-	-	TRBV5-4	TRBJ1-2	TGTGCCAGCAGCTGGGATTTGCTGGGCTACACCTTC	CASSWDLLGYTF
TRBD2	-	TRBV11-3	TRBJ2-5	TGTGCCAGCAGCCTAGGCGGCCCAGCGGGAAGCGAGACCCAGTACTTC	CASSLGGPAGSETQYF
-	-	TRBV5-1	TRBJ2-7	TGCGCCAGCAGCTTGGCCAAGGGTTCCTACGAGCAGTACTTC	CASSLAKGSYEQYF
-	-	TRBV10-3	TRBJ1-2	TGTGCCATCAGTGCTGAGTCCTCAATGTACGGCTACACCTTC	CAISAESSMYGYTF
-	-	TRBV5-5	TRBJ1-2	TGTGCCAGCAGTCCCGAAGACGGGATTTTTTATGGCTACACCTTC	CASSPEDGIFYGYTF
-	-	TRBV12-3/TRBV12-4	TRBJ1-2	TGTGCCAGCAGTCAGGGGAACTATGGCTACACCTTC	CASSQGNYGYTF
TRBD1	once	TRBV4-1	TRBJ1-5	TGCGCCAGCAGCCAAGATCGAGGACAGGGTCGGCAGCCCCAGCATTTT	CASSQDRGQGRQPQHF
-	-	TRBV18	TRBJ1-6	TGTGCCAGCTCACCCGGGTCTCCTAATTCACCCCTCCACTTT	CASSPGSPNSPLHF
TRBD1	-	TRBV5-1	TRBJ2-1	TGCGCCAGCAGCCCGGCGACAGGGTATGGGCAGTTCTTC	CASSPATGYGQFF
TRBD2	once	TRBV7-9	TRBJ2-1	TGTGCCAGCAGCTTGGGGACTAGCGGAGACTACAATGAGCAGTTCTTC	CASSLGTSGDYNEQFF
-	few	TRBV14	TRBJ1-1	TGTGCCAGCAGCCTTCAAGCGAACACTGAAGCTTTCTTT	CASSLQANTEAFF
TRBD2	-	TRBV7-2	TRBJ2-5	TGTGCCAGCAGCTTAGGCCTAGCGGGCGCAGAGACCCAGTACTTC	CASSLGLAGAETQYF
TRBD1	-	TRBV9	TRBJ1-2	TGTGCCAGCAGCGAGCTCTGGACAGGGGGCGATGGCTACACCTTC	CASSELWTGGDGYTF
TRBD1	-	TRBV19	TRBJ1-2	TGTGCCAGTAGCGACAGGGGCTATGGCTACACCTTC	CASSDRGYGYTF
-	-	TRBV18	TRBJ2-7	TGTGCCAGCTCACCACCGGTCTCGATCTACGAGCAGTACTTC	CASSPPVSIYEQYF
-	-	TRBV10-3	TRBJ2-3	TGTGCCATCAGTGAGTCGGCTAGTGGGGAAGCGCAGTATTTT	CAISESASGEAQYF
TRBD2	-	TRBV6-2/TRBV6-3	TRBJ2-7	TGTGCCAGCAGTTACTCGGCAACCGGGACTAGCGGCCCCTACGAGCAGTACTTC	CASSYSATGTSGPYEQYF
TRBD1	-	TRBV9	TRBJ2-7	TGTGCCAGCAGCGTAGACTGGACAGGTTCCTACGAGCAGTACTTC	CASSVDWTGSYEQYF
TRBD1	-	TRBV13	TRBJ1-4	TGTGCCAGCAGCTCCCTGGGCACAGGGGGCAGAACTAATGAAAAACTGTTTTTT	CASSSLGTGGRTNEKLFF
-	-	TRBV10-3	TRBJ1-5	TGTGCCATCAGTGAGTTGGGGGGGCCTCAGCCCCAGCATTTT	CAISELGGPQPQHF
TRBD1	-	TRBV27	TRBJ1-2	TGTGCCAGCGCGGACAGGGATGGCTACACCTTC	CASADRDGYTF
-	-	TRBV19	TRBJ2-2	TGTGCCAGTAGTATTGTACCATCCGGGGAGCTGTTTTTT	CASSIVPSGELFF
-	-	TRBV7-9	TRBJ1-2	TGTGCCAGCAGCTTAGACGGACAGCGCTATGGCTACACCTTC	CASSLDGQRYGYTF
TRBD1	-	TRBV10-3	TRBJ2-5	TGTGCCATCAGTGAGGTACAGGGGGAAGAGACCCAGTACTTC	CAISEVQGEETQYF
TRBD1	-	TRBV9	TRBJ2-5	TGTGCCAGCAGCATACAGGGGTTACAAGAGACCCAGTACTTC	CASSIQGLQETQYF
-	-	TRBV5-1	TRBJ2-3	TGCGCCAGCAGCTCCGGGGCCGGCTTGGCAGATACGCAGTATTTT	CASSSGAGLADTQYF